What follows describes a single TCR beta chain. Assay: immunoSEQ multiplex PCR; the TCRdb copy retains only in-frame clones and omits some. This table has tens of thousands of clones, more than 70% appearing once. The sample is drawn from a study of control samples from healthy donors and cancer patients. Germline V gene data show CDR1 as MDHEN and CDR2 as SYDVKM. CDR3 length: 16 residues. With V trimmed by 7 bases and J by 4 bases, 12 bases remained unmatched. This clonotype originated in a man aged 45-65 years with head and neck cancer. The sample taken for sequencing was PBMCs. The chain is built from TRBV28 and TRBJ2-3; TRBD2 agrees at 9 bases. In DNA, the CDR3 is TGTGCCAGCACCGGACCCCCAGCGGGAGGCGCAGATACGCAGTATTTT. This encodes CASTGPPAGGADTQYF.